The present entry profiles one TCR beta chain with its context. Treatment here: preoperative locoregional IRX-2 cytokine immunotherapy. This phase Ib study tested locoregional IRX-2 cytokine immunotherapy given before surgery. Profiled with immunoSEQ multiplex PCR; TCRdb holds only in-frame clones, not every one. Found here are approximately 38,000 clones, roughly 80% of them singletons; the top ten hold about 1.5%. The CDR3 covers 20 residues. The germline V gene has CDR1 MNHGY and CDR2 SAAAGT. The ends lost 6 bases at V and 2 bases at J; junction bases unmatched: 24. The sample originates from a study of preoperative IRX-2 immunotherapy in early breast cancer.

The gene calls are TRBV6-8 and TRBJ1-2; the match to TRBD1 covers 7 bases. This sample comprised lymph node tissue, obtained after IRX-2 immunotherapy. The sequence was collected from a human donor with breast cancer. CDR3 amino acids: CASSRGLGKTDRSKNYGYTF. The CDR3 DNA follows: TGTGCCAGCAGCCGCGGATTGGGGAAAACGGACAGGTCCAAAAACTATGGCTACACCTTC.